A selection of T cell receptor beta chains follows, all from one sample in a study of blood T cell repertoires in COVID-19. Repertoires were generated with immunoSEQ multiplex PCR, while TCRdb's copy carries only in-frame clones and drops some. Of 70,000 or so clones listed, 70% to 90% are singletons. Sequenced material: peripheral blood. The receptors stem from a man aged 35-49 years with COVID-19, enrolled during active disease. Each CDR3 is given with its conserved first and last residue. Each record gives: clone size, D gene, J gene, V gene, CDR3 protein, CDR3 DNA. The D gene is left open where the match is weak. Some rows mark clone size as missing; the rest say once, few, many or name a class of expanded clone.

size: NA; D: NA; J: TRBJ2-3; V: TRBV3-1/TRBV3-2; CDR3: CASSHFQGRGTDTQYF; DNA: TGTGCCAGCAGCCACTTTCAGGGGCGAGGCACAGATACGCAGTATTTT
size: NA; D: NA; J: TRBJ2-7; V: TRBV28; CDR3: CASSFRGFLSYEQYF; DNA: TGTGCCAGCAGTTTCCGGGGTTTCCTTTCCTACGAGCAGTACTTC
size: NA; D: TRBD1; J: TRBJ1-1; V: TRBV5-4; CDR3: CASSLGTGKAFF; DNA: TGTGCCAGCAGCTTGGGGACAGGAAAGGCTTTCTTT
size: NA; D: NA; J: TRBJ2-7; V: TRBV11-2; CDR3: CASSFQGTGEQYF; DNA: TGTGCCAGCAGTTTCCAGGGGACGGGCGAGCAGTACTTC
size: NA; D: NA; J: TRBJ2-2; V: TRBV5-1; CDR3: CASSLRGHTNTGELFF; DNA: TGCGCCAGCAGCTTGCGTGGACACACGAACACCGGGGAGCTGTTTTTT
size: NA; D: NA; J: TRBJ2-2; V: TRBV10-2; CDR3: CASSSTAPDTGELFF; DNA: TGCGCCAGCAGTTCAACTGCACCGGACACCGGGGAGCTGTTTTTT
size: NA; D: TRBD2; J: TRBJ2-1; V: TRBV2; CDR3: CASTIAGTDEQFF; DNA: TGTGCCAGCACGATAGCGGGGACCGATGAGCAGTTCTTC
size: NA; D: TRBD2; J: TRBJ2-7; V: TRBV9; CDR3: CASSVGTSGFGEQYF; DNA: TGTGCCAGCAGCGTCGGGACTAGCGGGTTTGGCGAGCAGTACTTC
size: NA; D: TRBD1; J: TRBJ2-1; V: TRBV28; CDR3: CASSAGTGYDEQFF; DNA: TGTGCCAGCAGTGCGGGGACAGGGTATGATGAGCAGTTCTTC
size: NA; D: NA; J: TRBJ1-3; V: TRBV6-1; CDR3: CASSEADRVSGNTIYF; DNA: TGTGCCAGCAGTGAAGCAGACAGAGTCTCTGGAAACACCATATATTTT
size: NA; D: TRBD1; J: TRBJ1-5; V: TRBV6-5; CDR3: CASRPGQSNQPQHF; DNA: TGTGCCAGCAGACCGGGACAGAGCAATCAGCCCCAGCATTTT
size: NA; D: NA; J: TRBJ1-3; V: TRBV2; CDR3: CASSIDNGNTIYF; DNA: TGTGCCAGCAGTATAGACAACGGAAACACCATATATTTT
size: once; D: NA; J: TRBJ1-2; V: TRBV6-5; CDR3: CASRGSSYGYTF; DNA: TGTGCCTCCCGCGGTTCGAGTTATGGCTACACCTTC
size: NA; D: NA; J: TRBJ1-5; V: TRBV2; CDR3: CASSETDQNQPQHF; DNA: TGTGCCAGCAGTGAAACAGACCAAAATCAGCCCCAGCATTTT
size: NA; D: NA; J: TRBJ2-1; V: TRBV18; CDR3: CASSPPSVVNEQFF; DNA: TGTGCCAGCTCACCACCGTCTGTCGTAAATGAGCAGTTCTTC
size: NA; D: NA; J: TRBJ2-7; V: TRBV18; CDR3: CASSPDTLYEQYF; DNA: TGTGCCAGCTCACCGGACACTCTCTACGAGCAGTACTTC
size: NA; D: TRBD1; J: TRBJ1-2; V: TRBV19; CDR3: CASTRQGMNYGYTF; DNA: TGTGCCAGTACTAGACAGGGGATGAACTATGGCTACACCTTC
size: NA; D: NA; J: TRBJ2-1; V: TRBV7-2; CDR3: CASSLGVRRSQFF; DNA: TGTGCCAGCAGCTTAGGAGTGCGTCGTTCGCAGTTCTTC
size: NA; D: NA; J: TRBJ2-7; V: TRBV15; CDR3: CATSPGHGGANEQYF; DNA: TGTGCCACCAGCCCCGGGCATGGGGGGGCCAACGAGCAGTACTTC
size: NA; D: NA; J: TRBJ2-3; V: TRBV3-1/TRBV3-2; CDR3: CASSQNARGTDTQYF; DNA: TGTGCCAGCAGCCAGAATGCCAGGGGAACAGATACGCAGTATTTT
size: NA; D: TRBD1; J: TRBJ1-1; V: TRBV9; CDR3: CASSPGQGRSEAFF; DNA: TGTGCCAGCAGCCCGGGACAGGGAAGGTCTGAAGCTTTCTTT
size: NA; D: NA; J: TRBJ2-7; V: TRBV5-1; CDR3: CASSLDREQYF; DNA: TGCGCCAGCAGCTTGGATCGCGAGCAGTACTTC
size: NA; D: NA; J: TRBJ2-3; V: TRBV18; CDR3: CASSPPAGDTQYF; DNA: TGTGCCAGCTCACCACCTGCGGGAGATACGCAGTATTTT
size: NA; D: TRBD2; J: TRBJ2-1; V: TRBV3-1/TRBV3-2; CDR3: CASSQGQSGGFYNEQFF; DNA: TGTGCCAGCAGCCAAGGTCAAAGCGGGGGCTTCTACAATGAGCAGTTCTTC
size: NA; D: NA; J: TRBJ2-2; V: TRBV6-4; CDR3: CASSEGANTGELFF; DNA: TGTGCCAGCAGTGAAGGGGCGAACACCGGGGAGCTGTTTTTT
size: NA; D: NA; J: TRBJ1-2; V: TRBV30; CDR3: CAWTVNYGYTF; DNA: TGTGCCTGGACGGTCAACTATGGCTACACCTTC
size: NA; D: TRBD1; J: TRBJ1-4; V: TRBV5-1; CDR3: CASSIGQGDEKLFF; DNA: TGCGCCAGCAGCATAGGACAGGGGGACGAAAAACTGTTTTTT
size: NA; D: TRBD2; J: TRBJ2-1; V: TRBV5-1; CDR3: CASSLRAGDYKGNEQFF; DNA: TGCGCCAGCAGCTTGAGGGCGGGGGACTATAAGGGGAATGAGCAGTTCTTC
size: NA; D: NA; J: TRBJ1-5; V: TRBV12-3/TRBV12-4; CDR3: CASSFERGQPQHF; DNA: TGTGCCAGCAGTTTTGAGCGGGGTCAGCCCCAGCATTTT
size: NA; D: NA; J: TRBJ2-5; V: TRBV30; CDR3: CAWGENVGETQYF; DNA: TGTGCCTGGGGGGAGAATGTCGGCGAGACCCAGTACTTC
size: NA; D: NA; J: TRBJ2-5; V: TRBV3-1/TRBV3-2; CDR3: CASSQDLVGKTQYF; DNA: TGTGCCAGCAGCCAAGATCTGGTGGGCAAGACCCAGTACTTC
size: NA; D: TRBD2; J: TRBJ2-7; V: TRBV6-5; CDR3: CASGLAGGSPYEQYF; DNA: TGTGCCAGTGGACTAGCGGGGGGGAGTCCCTACGAGCAGTACTTC
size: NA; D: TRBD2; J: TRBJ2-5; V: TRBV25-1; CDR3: CASSDPGLGGETQYF; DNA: TGTGCCAGCAGTGATCCGGGACTAGGGGGGGAGACCCAGTACTTC
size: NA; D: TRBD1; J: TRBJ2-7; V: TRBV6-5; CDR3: CASSRQGPSYEQYF; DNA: TGTGCCAGCAGCCGACAGGGTCCTAGCTACGAGCAGTACTTC
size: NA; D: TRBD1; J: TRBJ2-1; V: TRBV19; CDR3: CASSLLQGENEQFF; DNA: TGTGCCAGTAGCCTCTTACAGGGGGAGAATGAGCAGTTCTTC
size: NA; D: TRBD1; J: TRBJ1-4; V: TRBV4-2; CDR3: CASSQASGQGAELFF; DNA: TGTGCCAGCAGCCAAGCGTCGGGACAGGGGGCTGAACTGTTTTTT
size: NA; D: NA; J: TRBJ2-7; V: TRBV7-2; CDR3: CASSSGSRLYEQYF; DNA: TGTGCCAGCAGCTCCGGGAGTAGACTCTACGAGCAGTACTTC
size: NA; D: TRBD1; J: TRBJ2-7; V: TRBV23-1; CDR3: CASSQSGTVTYEQYF; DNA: TGCGCCAGCAGTCAGTCCGGGACAGTCACCTACGAGCAGTACTTC
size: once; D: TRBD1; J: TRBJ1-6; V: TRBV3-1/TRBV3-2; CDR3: CASSPGQGAYNSPLHF; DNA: TGTGCCAGCAGCCCTGGACAGGGGGCGTATAATTCACCCCTCCACTTT
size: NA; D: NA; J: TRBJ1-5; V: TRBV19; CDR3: CASSMMAGDQPQHF; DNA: TGTGCCAGTAGTATGATGGCAGGGGATCAGCCCCAGCATTTT
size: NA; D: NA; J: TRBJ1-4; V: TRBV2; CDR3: CASGRDGQLGEKLFF; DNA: TGTGCCAGCGGGAGGGACGGGCAACTGGGCGAAAAACTGTTTTTT
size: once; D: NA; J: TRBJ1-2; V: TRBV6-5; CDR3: CASRRKDKANYGYTF; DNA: TGTGCCAGCAGGAGAAAGGACAAAGCTAACTATGGCTACACCTTC
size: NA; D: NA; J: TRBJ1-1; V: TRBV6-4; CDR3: CASSRQTNTEAFF; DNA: TGTGCCAGCAGTCGACAGACGAACACTGAAGCTTTCTTT
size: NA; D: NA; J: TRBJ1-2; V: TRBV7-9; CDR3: CASREDGKYGYTF; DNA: TGTGCCAGCAGAGAGGACGGGAAATATGGCTACACCTTC
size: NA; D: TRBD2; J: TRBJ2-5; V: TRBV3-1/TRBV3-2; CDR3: CASSQGGGETQYF; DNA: TGTGCCAGCAGCCAAGGGGGGGGTGAGACCCAGTACTTC
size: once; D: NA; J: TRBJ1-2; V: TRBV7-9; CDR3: CASTPALVRANYGYTF; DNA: TGTGCCAGCACCCCCGCCCTAGTTAGAGCTAACTATGGCTACACCTTC
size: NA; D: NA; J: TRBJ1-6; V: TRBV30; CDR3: CAWAQGNSPLHF; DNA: TGTGCCTGGGCACAGGGTAATTCACCCCTCCACTTT
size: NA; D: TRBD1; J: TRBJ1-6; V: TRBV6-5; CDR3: CASSLRDRVTSPLHF; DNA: TGTGCCAGCAGCCTCCGGGACAGGGTAACTTCACCCCTCCACTTT
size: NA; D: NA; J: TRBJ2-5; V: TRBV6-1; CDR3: CASSEAGVRTQYF; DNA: TGTGCCAGCAGTGAAGCCGGGGTTCGGACCCAGTACTTC
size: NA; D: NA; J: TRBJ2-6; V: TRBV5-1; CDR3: CASSLDGGGGANVLTF; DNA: TGCGCCAGCAGCTTGGACGGTGGTGGTGGGGCCAACGTCCTGACTTTC
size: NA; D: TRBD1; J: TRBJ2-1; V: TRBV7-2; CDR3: CASSSDRVGEQFF; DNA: TGTGCCAGCAGCTCGGACAGGGTGGGTGAGCAGTTCTTC
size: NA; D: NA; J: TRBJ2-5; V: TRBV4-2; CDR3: CASSQDPSRQETQYF; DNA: TGTGCCAGCAGCCAAGATCCTAGCCGACAAGAGACCCAGTACTTC
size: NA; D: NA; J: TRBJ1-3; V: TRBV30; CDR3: CAWSLEGWYSSGNTIYF; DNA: TGTGCCTGGAGCCTAGAGGGTTGGTACAGCTCTGGAAACACCATATATTTT
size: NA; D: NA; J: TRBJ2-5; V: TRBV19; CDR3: CASSIGQRGETQYF; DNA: TGTGCCAGTAGTATAGGGCAGAGGGGGGAGACCCAGTACTTC
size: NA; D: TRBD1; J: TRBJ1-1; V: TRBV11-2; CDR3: CASTSRRQGPNTEAFF; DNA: TGTGCCAGCACCTCAAGGCGACAGGGACCTAACACTGAAGCTTTCTTT
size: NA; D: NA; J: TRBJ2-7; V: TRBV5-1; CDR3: CASSLGSVYYEQYF; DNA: TGCGCCAGCAGCTTGGGATCGGTCTACTACGAGCAGTACTTC
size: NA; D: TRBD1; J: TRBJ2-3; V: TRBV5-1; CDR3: CASSWGTGGILSTDTQYF; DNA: TGCGCCAGCAGCTGGGGGACAGGGGGCATCCTTAGCACAGATACGCAGTATTTT